This T cell receptor (beta chain) was sequenced for a study of T cell responses to AZD1222 COVID-19 vaccine. Findings of the study overall: None of the repertoires were sampled until the peak T cell response had passed.

This table comes from immunoSEQ multiplex PCR, and its TCRdb copy is limited to in-frame clones, with some not included. The data show 86,000 or so clones, around nine tenths seen once. The CDR3 contains 13 residues. The germline V gene encodes CDR1 SNHLY and CDR2 FYNNEI. Germline trimming cut 2 bases from V and 13 bases from J; bases unmatched to any gene: 7. With respect to this clone: No antigen is known for it.

The TCR sequence derives from an adult in good health. The chain couples TRBV2 to TRBJ2-1; 8 positions agree with TRBD1. The sample in question was peripheral blood, obtained on day 0 of AZD1222 vaccination. The CDR3 DNA reads as TGTGCCAGCAGTGAATCAGGGGGCTTGCGACAGTTCTTC. Translating it yields CASSESGGLRQFF.